These 2 T cell receptor beta chains share one sample of origin, sequenced in a study of identifying expanded T cells in peripheral blood (dated by TCRdb to between 2019 and 2020). Receptors were amplified or captured by the immunoSEQ multiplex PCR assay. TCRdb provides this immuneACCESS table in a form limited to in-frame rearrangements. Some clones are lacking; in checked studies, under half of them reflect an unresolved V gene, and why the rest are absent is not known. Counted in this sample were 90,000 or so clones; 88% of them appeared once. The ten largest make up around 20% of the sample. Material: blood. The receptor set was obtained from a person aged 18 to 70 in good health.

The chain has TRBV4-3 and TRBJ2-6; the match to TRBD2 covers 8 bases. This CDR3 is 19 amino acids long. Germline V gives CDR1 LGHNA, CDR2 YSLEER. V dropped 4 bases and J dropped 0; count of bases not matched to a gene: 11. The DNA for the CDR3 is TGCGCCAGCAGCCCATCTCCGGGACTAGGGTCCTCTGGGGCCAACGTCCTGACTTTC. This codes for CASSPSPGLGSSGANVLTF.

This sequence joins TRBV9 and TRBJ2-3, with 7 bases lining up with TRBD1. V lost 0 bases and J lost 12; bases outside the gene matches: 7. The CDR3 covers 13 residues. CDR1 SGDLS and CDR2 YYNGEE come from the germline V gene. The DNA for the CDR3 is TGTGCCAGCAGCGTAGGGGACAGTATTTATCAGTATTTT. Translated, it gives CASSVGDSIYQYF.